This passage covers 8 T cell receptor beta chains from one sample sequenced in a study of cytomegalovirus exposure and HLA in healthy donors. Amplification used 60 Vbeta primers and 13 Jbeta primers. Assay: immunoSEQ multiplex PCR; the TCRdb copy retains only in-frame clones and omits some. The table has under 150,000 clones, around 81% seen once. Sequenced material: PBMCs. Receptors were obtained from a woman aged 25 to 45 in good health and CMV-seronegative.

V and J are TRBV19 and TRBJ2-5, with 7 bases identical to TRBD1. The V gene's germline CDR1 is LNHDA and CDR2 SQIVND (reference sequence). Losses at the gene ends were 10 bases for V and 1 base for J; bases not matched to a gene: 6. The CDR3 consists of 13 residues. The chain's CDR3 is CATSGGRQETQYF. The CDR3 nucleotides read TGTGCCACCTCAGGGGGACGCCAAGAGACCCAGTACTTC.

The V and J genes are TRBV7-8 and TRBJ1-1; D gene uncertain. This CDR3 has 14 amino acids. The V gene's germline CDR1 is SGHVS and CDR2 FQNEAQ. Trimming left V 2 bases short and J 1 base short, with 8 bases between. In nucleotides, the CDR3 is TGTGCCAGCAGCTTAAGAGCGGGGAACACTGAAGCTTTCTTT. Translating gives CASSLRAGNTEAFF.

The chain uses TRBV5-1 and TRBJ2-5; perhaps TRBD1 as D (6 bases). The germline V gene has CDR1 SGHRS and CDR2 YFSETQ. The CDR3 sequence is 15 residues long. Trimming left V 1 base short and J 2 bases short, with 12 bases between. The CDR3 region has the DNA TGCGCCAGCAGCTTGTGGGGACACCTTCAAGAGACCCAGTACTTC. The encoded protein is CASSLWGHLQETQYF. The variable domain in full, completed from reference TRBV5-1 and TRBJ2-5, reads KAGVTQTPRYLIKTRGQQVTLSCSPISGHRSVSWYQQTPGQGLQFLFEYFSETQRNKGNFPGRFSGRQFSNSRSEMNVSTLELGDSALYLCASSLWGHLQETQYFGPGTRLLVL.

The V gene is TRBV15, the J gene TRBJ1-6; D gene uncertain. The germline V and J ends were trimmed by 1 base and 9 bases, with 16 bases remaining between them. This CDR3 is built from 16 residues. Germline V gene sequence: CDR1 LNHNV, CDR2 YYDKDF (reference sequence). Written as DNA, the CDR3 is TGTGCCACCAGCAGAGTTAGCAGATCAACGGGTTCACCCCTCCACTTT. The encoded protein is CATSRVSRSTGSPLHF.

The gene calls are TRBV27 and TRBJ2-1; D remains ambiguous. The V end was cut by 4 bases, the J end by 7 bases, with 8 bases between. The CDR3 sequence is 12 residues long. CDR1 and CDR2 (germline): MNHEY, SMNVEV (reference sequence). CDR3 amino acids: CASSSQKNEQFF. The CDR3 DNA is TGTGCCAGCAGTTCACAGAAAAATGAGCAGTTCTTC.

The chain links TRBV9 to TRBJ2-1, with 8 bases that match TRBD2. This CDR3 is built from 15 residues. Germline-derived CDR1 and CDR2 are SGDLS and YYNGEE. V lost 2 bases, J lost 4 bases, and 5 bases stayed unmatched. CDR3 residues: CASSVWSGGYNEQFF. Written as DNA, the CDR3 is TGTGCCAGCAGCGTCTGGAGCGGGGGTTACAATGAGCAGTTCTTC. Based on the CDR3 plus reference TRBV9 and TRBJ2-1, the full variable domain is DSGVTQTPKHLITATGQRVTLRCSPRSGDLSVYWYQQSLDQGLQFLIQYYNGEERAKGNILERFSAQQFPDLHSELNLSSLELGDSALYFCASSVWSGGYNEQFFGPGTRLTVL.

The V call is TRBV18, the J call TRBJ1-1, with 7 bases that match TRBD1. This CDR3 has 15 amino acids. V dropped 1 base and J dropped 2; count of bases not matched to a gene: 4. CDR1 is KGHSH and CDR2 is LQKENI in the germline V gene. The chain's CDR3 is CASSPQGALNTEAFF. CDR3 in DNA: TGTGCCAGCTCACCACAGGGGGCGCTCAACACTGAAGCTTTCTTT. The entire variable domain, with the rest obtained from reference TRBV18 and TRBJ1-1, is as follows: NAGVMQNPRHLVRRRGQEARLRCSPMKGHSHVYWYRQLPEEGLKFMVYLQKENIIDESGMPKERFSAEFPKEGPSILRIQQVVRGDSAAYFCASSPQGALNTEAFFGQGTRLTVV.

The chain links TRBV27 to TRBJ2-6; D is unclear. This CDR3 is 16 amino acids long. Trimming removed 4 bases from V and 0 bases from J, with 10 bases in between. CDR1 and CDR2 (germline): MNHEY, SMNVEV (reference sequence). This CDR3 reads CASSYLGFSGANVLTF. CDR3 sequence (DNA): TGTGCCAGCAGTTACCTAGGTTTCTCTGGGGCCAACGTCCTGACTTTC.